These 28 T cell receptor beta chains came from one sample sequenced in a study of human T cells and chemical hapten exposure. Documented time point: patch test 2, 6 weeks after DPC sensitization. Treatment: therapeutic diphenylcyclopropenone sensitization with weekly scalp DPC. In TCRdb, the RACE reads were re-called with MiXCR into one record per CDR3 protein. The table shows around 100,000 distinct CDR3 sequences, with about an eighth occurring only once. Sequences were derived from whole blood, sampled in connection with sensitization to the hapten diphenylcyclopropenone (DPC). The receptors derive from a woman in her thirties or forties with alopecia areata. Some clones in this sample may be carry-over from other donors' samples.

The chain is built from TRBV29-1 and TRBJ2-7; D ambiguous. With 0 bases removed from V and 4 bases from J, the gap between germline ends came to 7 bases. The length of the CDR3 is 12 residues. From germline, CDR1 is SQVTM and CDR2 ANQGSEA. CDR3 residues: CSVEEGVYEQYF. The CDR3 coding sequence is TGCAGCGTTGAAGAAGGAGTATACGAGCAGTACTTC.

There are a few counts of this clonotype. The rearrangement links TRBV3-1 to TRBJ2-7; TRBD1 is a possible D gene (5 bases). The V end lost 0 bases, the J end lost 3 bases, and 15 bases lay between the germline ends. Germline V gives CDR1 LGHDT, CDR2 YNNKEL (reference sequence). CDR3 length: 16 amino acids. CDR3 sequence (DNA): TGTGCCAGCAGCCAAGATCCCCGACAGAGACGCTACGAGCAGTACTTC. Its translation: CASSQDPRQRRYEQYF.

This clonotype was recorded at least ten times. The rearrangement joins TRBV18 to TRBJ1-2; 8 bases fit TRBD1. The CDR3 length is 16 residues. Per the germline V gene, CDR1 is KGHSH and CDR2 is LQKENI. J gave up 7 bases and V 8 bases, and 18 bases lay outside the gene matches. DNA of the CDR3: TGTGCCAGCACCGAAAACACAGGGGGAATAGTCCGTGGCTACACCTTC. This gives the protein CASTENTGGIVRGYTF. The whole variable domain, remainder taken from reference TRBV18 and TRBJ1-2, is NAGVMQNPRHLVRRRGQEARLRCSPMKGHSHVYWYRQLPEEGLKFMVYLQKENIIDESGMPKERFSAEFPKEGPSILRIQQVVRGDSAAYFCASTENTGGIVRGYTFGSGTRLTVV.

This clonotype has ten or more counts. J is TRBJ2-7 and V is TRBV7-9, with 11 bases identical to TRBD1. The CDR3 extends over 16 amino acids. The V gene end was trimmed by 5 bases and the J gene end by 7 bases; junction bases not matched to a gene: 13. Germline lookup yields CDR1 SEHNR and CDR2 FQNEAQ (reference sequence). CDR3 loop: CASSLTGTGGPREQYF. The CDR3 DNA is TGTGCCAGCAGCCTCACCGGGACAGGGGGTCCGAGAGAGCAGTACTTC.

This clonotype was counted between two and nine times. The J gene is TRBJ1-6, the V gene TRBV30; D is perhaps TRBD1 (5 bases). V was clipped by 0 bases and J by 5 bases, with 14 bases between them. Germline CDR1 and CDR2: GTSNPN and SVGIG (reference sequence). The CDR3 spans 16 residues. The CDR3, as DNA: TGTGCCTGGAGTGTCAGTGGGGCCTCGGATAATTCACCCCTCCACTTT. The encoded protein is CAWSVSGASDNSPLHF.

This clonotype has ten or more counts. V and J are TRBV10-1 and TRBJ2-1; D unresolved. V was pared by 6 bases and J by 7 bases, with 7 bases between. This CDR3 has 11 residues. Germline values: CDR1 WNHNN, CDR2 SYGVQD (reference sequence). The CDR3 loop is CASSHGNEQFF. The CDR3 coding sequence is TGCGCCAGCAGCCACGGAAATGAGCAGTTCTTC.

Only a few counts were recorded for this clonotype. The chain joins TRBV30 to TRBJ2-3; the D gene is possibly TRBD1 (5 bases). Trimming removed 2 bases from V and 5 bases from J, with 14 bases in between. This CDR3 is built from 14 residues. Germline loops: CDR1 GTSNPN, CDR2 SVGIG (reference sequence). This CDR3 reads CAWSLGASRDTQYF. CDR3 DNA: TGTGCCTGGAGTTTAGGGGCAAGCCGAGATACGCAGTATTTT.

This clonotype was picked up many times. The gene calls are TRBV18 and TRBJ2-1; 7 bases fit TRBD2. V shed 6 bases and J 5 bases; nucleotides not matched to a gene: 1. CDR1 KGHSH and CDR2 LQKENI come from the germline V gene. The CDR3 is made up of 12 amino acids. CDR3 loop: CASSLADNEQFF. The CDR3 DNA reads as TGTGCCAGCTCTCTAGCGGACAATGAGCAGTTCTTC. The variable domain in full, with the rest retrieved from reference TRBV18 and TRBJ2-1, is NAGVMQNPRHLVRRRGQEARLRCSPMKGHSHVYWYRQLPEEGLKFMVYLQKENIIDESGMPKERFSAEFPKEGPSILRIQQVVRGDSAAYFCASSLADNEQFFGPGTRLTVL.

The chain combines TRBV9 with TRBJ2-7; D remains unclear. Germline V gene sequence: CDR1 SGDLS, CDR2 YYNGEE. Trimming took 0 bases from V and 0 from J, leaving 10 bases between them. The CDR3 is 15 residues long. This CDR3 is CASSVGTQSSYEQYF. CDR3 DNA: TGTGCCAGCAGCGTAGGGACCCAGAGCTCCTACGAGCAGTACTTC.

A few counts support this clonotype. The chain combines TRBV29-1 with TRBJ2-7, with 9 bases matching TRBD2. The germline gives CDR1 SQVTM, CDR2 ANQGSEA. The CDR3 is 13 residues long. The junction had 2 bases not matched to a gene; V was cut back by 3 bases and J by 2 bases. The CDR3 region has the DNA TGCAGCGTTGAGGCGGGAGGGCCCTACGAGCAGTACTTC. This codes for CSVEAGGPYEQYF.

The chain couples TRBV6-2 or TRBV6-3 to TRBJ2-7; 9 nucleotides line up with TRBD1. The germline CDR1 and CDR2 sequences are MNHEY and SVGEGT. The CDR3 sequence is 16 residues long. J gave up 2 bases and V 4 bases, and 9 bases lay outside the gene matches. DNA for the CDR3: TGTGCCAGCAGTTCCGGGACAGGGAATATAGCCTACGAGCAGTACTTC. Encoded protein: CASSSGTGNIAYEQYF.

A few counts support this clonotype. The chain joins TRBV5-8 to TRBJ2-7; the D gene is possibly TRBD1 (6 bases). The CDR3 length is 15 residues. Looked up from germline, CDR1 is SGHTS and CDR2 is YDEGEE. The ends were cut back, 4 bases at V and 2 bases at J, with 16 bases in the middle. CDR3 sequence: CASSVTGTKAYEQYF. DNA of the CDR3: TGTGCCAGCAGCGTTACCGGGACAAAAGCCTACGAGCAGTACTTC.

CDR3 nucleotides: TGTGCCCTCCCGATAGCCGAGCAGTACTTC. Translating it yields CALPIAEQYF. The V call is TRBV21-1, the J call TRBJ2-7; TRBD2 was called by the table and not checked on the DNA. TRBV21-1 is classified as a pseudogene. The CDR3 totals 10 residues.

This clonotype was counted only a few times. This chain uses TRBV4-2 with TRBJ2-7, with unresolved D. With 0 bases removed from V and 2 bases from J, the gap between germline ends came to 5 bases. Germline V gives CDR1 LGHNA, CDR2 YNFKEQ. There are 13 residues in the CDR3. This chain's CDR3 is CASSQEPTYEQYF. The CDR3 DNA reads TGTGCCAGCAGCCAAGAGCCTACCTACGAGCAGTACTTC.

In its sample, this clonotype was seen a few times. The CDR3 reads CASGLAGTSYEQYF. The CDR3 DNA follows: TGCGCCAGCGGGCTAGCGGGGACCTCCTACGAGCAGTACTTC. The rearrangement links TRBV5-1 to TRBJ2-7; 9 bases map to TRBD2. Germline V gene lookup returns CDR1 SGHRS and CDR2 YFSETQ. The J segment lost 0 bases and the V segment lost 7 bases, leaving 5 bases of the junction unmatched. The CDR3 runs 14 residues.

This clonotype was counted ten times or more. This rearrangement joins TRBV6-2 or TRBV6-3 to TRBJ2-7, with D possibly TRBD1 on 6 matching bases. The germline V and J ends were trimmed by 6 bases and 4 bases, with 10 bases remaining between them. The CDR3 covers 12 residues. CDR1 is MNHEY, CDR2 SVGEGT, per germline. CDR3 sequence (DNA): TGTGCCAGCAGCCTAACAGGGTACGAGCAGTACTTC. This encodes CASSLTGYEQYF.

This clonotype has at least ten counts. As DNA, the CDR3 is TGTGCCATTACCTCCCAGCAAGCTAGTTTACGTCCCGGGGAGCTGTTTTTT. Amino acids: CAITSQQASLRPGELFF. This sequence joins TRBV10-3 and TRBJ2-2; no definite D call. Trimming removed 9 bases at V and 6 bases at J, with 26 bases between. This CDR3 is 17 amino acids long. Germline CDR1 ENHRY, CDR2 SYGVKD.

In the case of this clonotype: This may come from a read error, since a much larger clone is one base off. The chain carries TRBV28 and TRBJ2-1; TRBD2 matches 9 bases. Germline loops: CDR1 MDHEN, CDR2 SYDVKM. The ends lost 4 bases at V and 4 bases at J; junction bases unmatched: 5. This CDR3 has 15 residues. CDR3 DNA: TGTGCCAGCAGTTCCCGAACTAGCGGGTACAATGAGCAGTTCTTC. Translation: CASSSRTSGYNEQFF.

This clonotype was seen a few times. The chain has TRBV7-3 and TRBJ1-4; D unclear. Germline-derived CDR1 and CDR2 are SGHTA and FQGTGA. V was pared by 7 bases and J by 6 bases, with 15 bases between. The CDR3 sequence is 14 residues long. The CDR3 region has the DNA TGTGCCAGCACCCTCCGGAGGACCTATGAAAAACTGTTTTTT. Translation gives CASTLRRTYEKLFF.

In this sample, this clonotype turned up a few times. The J gene is TRBJ2-3, the V gene TRBV5-5; D uncertain. The germline V gene has CDR1 SGHKS and CDR2 YYEKEE (reference sequence). The V end was cut by 4 bases, the J end by 1 base, with 16 bases between. The CDR3 totals 16 residues. The CDR3 spells CASSVAPQTRTDTQYF. DNA for the CDR3: TGTGCCAGCAGCGTTGCCCCCCAGACTCGCACAGATACGCAGTATTTT.

This clonotype was picked up a small number of times. The chain links TRBV18 to TRBJ1-5; tentative D call: TRBD1 (5 bases). The CDR3 has 15 residues. V was pared by 6 bases and J by 6 bases, with 18 bases between. Germline values: CDR1 KGHSH, CDR2 LQKENI. The CDR3 nucleotides read TGTGCCAGCTCGAGAGGGGACGTTTTTGGTCAGCCCCAGCATTTT. Translating gives CASSRGDVFGQPQHF.

This clonotype was counted many times. The chain joins TRBV20-1 to TRBJ1-2; D perhaps matches TRBD1 (5 bases). CDR1 is DFQATT and CDR2 is SNEGSKA in the germline V gene (reference sequence). The CDR3 length is 14 residues. V dropped 7 bases and J dropped 2 bases, with 17 bases sitting between them. The CDR3 sequence is CSVPAGGGNYGYTF. As DNA, the CDR3 is TGCAGTGTCCCGGCCGGGGGAGGGAACTATGGCTACACCTTC.

This clonotype was counted at least ten times. This sequence joins TRBV12-3 or TRBV12-4 and TRBJ1-5, with 7 bases identical to TRBD1. The CDR3 sequence is 16 residues long. V trimming: 1 base; J trimming: 4 bases; junction bases outside the gene matches: 7. This CDR3 is CASSLEGQLSNQPQHF. CDR3 in DNA: TGTGCCAGCAGTTTAGAGGGACAGTTGTCTAATCAGCCCCAGCATTTT.

The chain links TRBV20-1 to TRBJ2-7; the match to TRBD1 covers 7 bases. The germline gives CDR1 DFQATT, CDR2 SNEGSKA (reference sequence). Losses at the gene ends were 2 bases for V and 1 base for J; bases not matched to a gene: 14. The CDR3 runs 17 residues. Here the CDR3 DNA reads TGCAGTGCTAGACGGCCCAGACAGGGAAGGACATCCTACGAGCAGTACTTC. Amino acids: CSARRPRQGRTSYEQYF.

This clonotype has ten or more counts. The chain combines TRBV7-9 with TRBJ1-5, with 7 nucleotides matching TRBD1. This CDR3 region has 14 residues. The J segment lost 6 bases and the V segment lost 5 bases, leaving 7 bases of the junction unmatched. CDR1 is SEHNR and CDR2 is FQNEAQ in the germline V gene (reference sequence). The CDR3 DNA is TGTGCCAGCAGCCGACAGGGAGAGGGTCAGCCCCAGCATTTT. Amino acids: CASSRQGEGQPQHF.

This sequence joins TRBV6-5 and TRBJ1-5; 7 positions agree with TRBD1. The CDR3 is 13 residues long. CDR1 is MNHEY and CDR2 is SVGAGI in the germline V gene. The junction had 4 bases not matched to a gene; V was cut back by 5 bases and J by 6 bases. The CDR3 nucleotides are TGTGCCAGCAGTACAGGGGTAAGTCAGCCCCAGCATTTT. It codes for CASSTGVSQPQHF.

This clonotype was counted at least ten times. The CDR3 nucleotides read TGTGCCAGCAGCCCTACAGTCCCTGGGGCCAACGTCCTGACTTTC. This sequence encodes CASSPTVPGANVLTF. This chain uses TRBV11-2 with TRBJ2-6; D is unresolved. V shed 5 bases and J shed 2 bases, with 10 bases lying between them. Germline CDR1 SGHAT, CDR2 FQNNGV. This CDR3 region has 15 residues.

This clonotype has more than one count but fewer than ten. The chain links TRBV20-1 to TRBJ2-3, with D tentatively TRBD2 (6 bases). The CDR3 length is 18 residues. Germline lookup yields CDR1 DFQATT and CDR2 SNEGSKA (reference sequence). Between the trimmed V and J ends, which lost 0 bases and 1 base, there was a span of 20 bases. The CDR3 DNA follows: TGCAGTGCTAGAGATCCAGGTACCGGGAGACCACGCACAGATACGCAGTATTTT. Translated: CSARDPGTGRPRTDTQYF.